This passage covers 25 T cell receptor beta chains from one sample sequenced in a study of somatic mutations in cytotoxic T cells in rheumatoid arthritis. Assay: immunoSEQ multiplex PCR; the TCRdb copy retains only in-frame clones and omits some. The sample contains 20,000 to 25,000 clones, 78% of which appear only once. Source material: CD8+ T cells sorted from blood. The origin of the receptors is an adult with rheumatoid arthritis.

This chain connects TRBV5-6 to TRBJ2-3; 7 bases align to TRBD2. Germline V gives CDR1 SGHDT, CDR2 YYEEEE. The CDR3 covers 14 residues. The V and J ends lost 4 bases and 4 bases, in that order; junction bases with no gene match: 6. The CDR3 DNA sequence: TGTGCCAGCAGCCCGGGGGGATTCGCAGATACGCAGTATTTT. Protein: CASSPGGFADTQYF.

The V call is TRBV5-1, the J call TRBJ2-7; D might be TRBD1 or TRBD2, each matching 5 bases. V shed 4 bases and J shed 2 bases, with 13 bases lying between them. The CDR3 is 14 residues long. Looked up from germline, CDR1 is SGHRS and CDR2 is YFSETQ. CDR3 in DNA: TGCGCCAGCAGCGAGTGGGGGTTAGCCTACGAGCAGTACTTC. It translates to CASSEWGLAYEQYF.

The chain has TRBV6-6 and TRBJ2-1, with no clear D. There are 13 residues in the CDR3. Germline V gene lookup returns CDR1 MNHNY and CDR2 SVGAGI (reference sequence). Trimming pared 0 bases from V and 7 bases from J, leaving 7 bases between. The CDR3 sequence is CASSYSIRNEQFF. DNA for the CDR3: TGTGCCAGCAGTTACTCAATTCGGAATGAGCAGTTCTTC.

This chain links TRBV7-2 with TRBJ2-3; no definite D call. The CDR3 runs to 13 residues. Trimming removed 5 bases from V and 5 bases from J, with 11 bases in between. CDR1 and CDR2 from the germline V gene are SGHTA and FQGNSA. The DNA for the CDR3 is TGTGCCAGCAGCCCGAAACCGGAAGATACGCAGTATTTT. Translated, it gives CASSPKPEDTQYF.

The chain employs TRBV9 and TRBJ2-1, with D unresolved. CDR1 is SGDLS, CDR2 YYNGEE, per germline. The germline V and J ends were trimmed by 3 bases and 7 bases, with 17 bases remaining between them. The CDR3 is made up of 15 amino acids. The CDR3 region has the DNA TGTGCCAGCAGCGGGCCGGAACTAATTGGGAATGAGCAGTTCTTC. Protein: CASSGPELIGNEQFF. The variable domain in full, completed from reference TRBV9 and TRBJ2-1, reads DSGVTQTPKHLITATGQRVTLRCSPRSGDLSVYWYQQSLDQGLQFLIQYYNGEERAKGNILERFSAQQFPDLHSELNLSSLELGDSALYFCASSGPELIGNEQFFGPGTRLTVL.

V usage is TRBV2 and J usage is TRBJ2-3; 8 bases match TRBD1. Germline V gene lookup returns CDR1 SNHLY and CDR2 FYNNEI. J gave up 5 bases and V 6 bases, and 1 base lay outside the gene matches. This CDR3 is built from 12 residues. CDR3 sequence: CASRTGGDTQYF. CDR3 coding DNA: TGTGCCAGCAGAACAGGGGGAGATACGCAGTATTTT.

This clone has a handful of counts. This sequence joins TRBV15 and TRBJ2-7, with D possibly matching TRBD1 (5 bases). This CDR3 region has 15 residues. Trimming took off 0 bases at V and 6 bases at J, with 15 bases between the two ends. Germline V gives CDR1 LNHNV, CDR2 YYDKDF (reference sequence). The CDR3 DNA reads TGTGCCACCAGCAGAGATAGGGGCCCGGCCCGCGAGCAGTACTTC. Protein sequence: CATSRDRGPAREQYF.

V is TRBV4-1 and J is TRBJ2-1; 9 bases fit TRBD2. Trimming cost V 0 bases and J 4 bases; bases outside gene matches: 4. The germline V gene has CDR1 MGHRA and CDR2 YSYEKL. The CDR3 is 16 amino acids. CDR3 sequence (DNA): TGCGCCAGCAGCCAAGAAGATAGCGGGGGATACAATGAGCAGTTCTTC. Translation: CASSQEDSGGYNEQFF.

The chain combines TRBV5-6 with TRBJ2-5; D is perhaps TRBD2 (6 bases). Germline loops: CDR1 SGHDT, CDR2 YYEEEE. This CDR3 has 13 residues. V gave up 7 bases and J gave up 7 bases, with 17 bases separating them. This CDR3 is CASGPSGGWTQYF. The CDR3, as DNA: TGTGCCAGCGGACCCTCTGGGGGGTGGACCCAGTACTTC.

The chain recombines TRBV2 with TRBJ2-1; 9 bases are a match to TRBD2. Germline CDR1 SNHLY, CDR2 FYNNEI. The V segment lost 4 bases and the J segment 5 bases; nucleotides outside the gene matches: 9. The CDR3 is 16 residues long. Here the CDR3 reads CASSGRAGGPHNEQFF. The CDR3 bases are TGTGCCAGCAGTGGCCGCGCGGGAGGGCCCCACAATGAGCAGTTCTTC.

V gene TRBV5-4 combines with J gene TRBJ2-1, with TRBD2 identical over 10 bases. Germline V gene sequence: CDR1 SGHNT, CDR2 YYREEE (reference sequence). Germline trimming cut 2 bases from V and 8 bases from J; bases unmatched to any gene: 10. The CDR3 loop spans 16 amino acids. In DNA form, the CDR3 reads TGTGCCAGCAGCTTCGCTTTAGCGGGGGGCGGCGATGAGCAGTTCTTC. This sequence encodes CASSFALAGGGDEQFF.

The chain joins TRBV4-2 to TRBJ1-1; D gene unclear. Germline CDR1 and CDR2: LGHNA and YNFKEQ. V lost 4 bases and J 4 bases, leaving 25 bases between the germline ends. The CDR3 has 18 residues. In DNA, the CDR3 is TGTGCCAGCAGCCCAAGCATAGGCAGTACCTTCGGGGTCACTGAAGCTTTCTTT. It is translated as CASSPSIGSTFGVTEAFF.

The chain combines TRBV7-9 with TRBJ2-7; TRBD1 or TRBD2 may be the D gene (5 bases each). The V gene's germline CDR1 is SEHNR and CDR2 FQNEAQ (reference sequence). The CDR3 is made up of 13 amino acids. V lost 4 bases, J lost 2 bases, and 9 bases lay in between. The CDR3 region is CASSWGPTYEQYF. As DNA, the CDR3 is TGTGCCAGCAGCTGGGGACCCACCTACGAGCAGTACTTC.

The chain carries TRBV27 and TRBJ2-7, with D maybe TRBD2 (5 bases). Trimming removed 0 bases from V and 5 bases from J, with 17 bases in between. CDR1 MNHEY and CDR2 SMNVEV come from the germline V gene (reference sequence). The length of the CDR3 is 16 residues. This CDR3 is CASSLSTSSGRHEQYF. CDR3 DNA sequence: TGTGCCAGCAGTTTATCAACCAGCAGCGGCCGCCACGAGCAGTACTTC.

Here the CDR3 DNA reads TGTGCCAGCAGTTACGGGACAGATAATTCACCCCTCCACTTT. Its protein product is CASSYGTDNSPLHF. This sequence joins TRBV6-5 and TRBJ1-6; TRBD1 matches at 7 bases. The trim removed 2 bases at V and 5 bases at J, leaving 0 bases unmatched. The CDR3 has 14 residues. Per germline, CDR1 MNHEY and CDR2 SVGAGI.

The rearrangement joins TRBV11-3 to TRBJ2-5; TRBD2 aligns across 9 bases. In germline, CDR1 is SGHNT, CDR2 YENEEA. V was pared by 4 bases and J by 4 bases, with 13 bases of the junction left unmatched. This CDR3 contains 17 residues. DNA of the CDR3: TGTGCCAGCAGCTCCAGGACTAGCGACAGCATTGGAGAGACCCAGTACTTC. It yields the protein CASSSRTSDSIGETQYF. The variable domain in full, completed from reference TRBV11-3 and TRBJ2-5, reads EAGVVQSPRYKIIEKKQPVAFWCNPISGHNTLYWYLQNLGQGPELLIRYENEEAVDDSQLPKDRFSAERLKGVDSTLKIQPAELGDSAVYLCASSSRTSDSIGETQYFGPGTRLLVL.

The chain uses TRBV6-1 and TRBJ1-6; 7 bases fit TRBD1. Germline V lookup: CDR1 MNHNS, CDR2 SASEGT. V lost 4 bases to trimming and J lost 8 bases; unmatched junction nucleotides: 5. This CDR3 is 14 amino acids long. This CDR3 reads CASSGTGADSPLHF. The CDR3 nucleotides are TGTGCCAGCAGTGGGACAGGAGCGGATTCACCCCTCCACTTT.

The rearrangement joins TRBV11-2 to TRBJ2-1; no clear D gene. The CDR3 covers 13 residues. V was pared by 1 base and J by 4 bases, with 5 bases between. Germline-derived CDR1 and CDR2 are SGHAT and FQNNGV. The CDR3: CASSLGTYNEQFF. CDR3 DNA: TGTGCCAGCAGCTTAGGAACTTACAATGAGCAGTTCTTC.

The rearrangement uses TRBV28 and TRBJ1-1; 7 nucleotides match TRBD1. The CDR3 contains 13 residues. Germline trimming cut 7 bases from V and 6 bases from J; bases unmatched to any gene: 8. Per germline, CDR1 MDHEN and CDR2 SYDVKM. The CDR3 DNA is TGTGCCAGCACCCACAGGGGTGGGGCTGAAGCTTTCTTT. Amino acid sequence: CASTHRGGAEAFF.

This clone was counted a few times. The rearrangement joins TRBV9 to TRBJ1-1, with 8 nucleotides matching TRBD1. CDR3 length: 15 amino acids. Germline V gene sequence: CDR1 SGDLS, CDR2 YYNGEE. With V trimmed by 4 bases and J by 1 base, 6 bases remained unmatched. This CDR3 reads CASSFTGGQNTEAFF. The CDR3 nucleotides are TGTGCCAGCAGCTTTACAGGGGGTCAGAACACTGAAGCTTTCTTT.

This clone was detected only once. The chain links TRBV9 to TRBJ2-2; weak D call: TRBD2 (6 bases). Germline lookup yields CDR1 SGDLS and CDR2 YYNGEE. With 3 bases removed from V and 5 bases from J, the gap between germline ends came to 11 bases. This CDR3 has 14 residues. CDR3 sequence: CASSAGVETGELFF. The CDR3 nucleotides read TGTGCCAGCAGCGCGGGGGTGGAGACCGGGGAGCTGTTTTTT.

A few counts support this clone. The V gene is TRBV19, the J gene TRBJ1-2; TRBD1 is a possible D gene (5 bases). In germline, CDR1 is LNHDA, CDR2 SQIVND (reference sequence). The CDR3 consists of 15 residues. V dropped 1 base and J dropped 4 bases, with 13 bases sitting between them. The CDR3 nucleotides are TGTGCCAGTAGTATAGGCCCAGGGTCGTCCTATGGCTACACCTTC. It yields the protein CASSIGPGSSYGYTF.

For the CDR3, the DNA is TGTGCCAGCAGCTTACGGTCCGGGGTAAAATCCGGGGAGCTGTTTTTT. Protein: CASSLRSGVKSGELFF. The chain combines TRBV7-9 with TRBJ2-2; D may be TRBD2 (5 bases). V was pared by 2 bases and J by 6 bases, with 16 bases between. Germline CDR1 reads SEHNR; CDR2 reads FQNEAQ (reference sequence). The CDR3 spans 16 residues.

This clone came up once. This chain links TRBV7-9 with TRBJ2-5, with a tentative D call TRBD2 (6 bases). Germline V gene lookup returns CDR1 SEHNR and CDR2 FQNEAQ (reference sequence). Trimming took off 4 bases at V and 10 bases at J, with 10 bases between the two ends. The CDR3 consists of 11 residues. The CDR3, as DNA: TGTGCCAGCAGCTCCCTGCGGGACCAGTACTTC. Translated, it gives CASSSLRDQYF.

The rearrangement links TRBV5-1 to TRBJ2-2; D unresolved. Per the germline V gene, CDR1 is SGHRS and CDR2 is YFSETQ. V gave up 0 bases and J gave up 4 bases, with 7 bases separating them. The CDR3 length is 14 residues. CDR3 nucleotides: TGCGCCAGCAGCTTGGAACACCCCACCGGGGAGCTGTTTTTT. The encoded protein is CASSLEHPTGELFF.